The T cell receptor (beta chain) under discussion was sequenced for a study of blood T cell repertoires in COVID-19. Only a few counts were recorded for this clone. CDR1 is MGHRA, CDR2 YSYEKL, per germline. Trimming removed 3 bases from V and 5 bases from J; junction bases left unmatched: 4. The CDR3 covers 14 residues. Clones were sequenced by immunoSEQ multiplex PCR, and TCRdb holds only the in-frame ones, with some missing. The table has 350,000 to 400,000 clones, approximately 87% seen once. V gene TRBV4-1 combines with J gene TRBJ1-5, with 7 bases aligning to TRBD1. The sample taken for sequencing was PBMCs or T cells enriched from blood (not recorded which). This sequence was found in a woman aged 25 to 39 with acute COVID-19. The CDR3 nucleotides are TGCGCCAGCAGCCAGACAGGGTTCGATCAGCCCCAGCATTTT. Translation: CASSQTGFDQPQHF.